These 22 T cell receptor beta chains were all obtained from the same sample, sequenced in a study of OX40 agonist ivuxolimab in advanced cancers. Method: immunoSEQ multiplex PCR; TCRdb's copy keeps in-frame clones and lacks some. The table includes over 70,000 clones, about 87% detected once. Sample: CD4+ or CD8+ T cells sorted from blood, taken in a trial of the OX40 agonist ivuxolimab. The origin of the receptors is an adult with an advanced solid tumor such as melanoma, head and neck, liver or kidney cancer.

The V and J genes are TRBV19 and TRBJ2-2; D is possibly TRBD1 or TRBD2 (5 bases each). In germline, CDR1 is LNHDA, CDR2 SQIVND (reference sequence). This CDR3 has 17 amino acids. V was pared by 6 bases and J by 0 bases, with 17 bases between. The CDR3 DNA follows: TGTGCCAGTAGGACGGGGCCCGGGAATTCGAACACCGGGGAGCTGTTTTTT. Its protein is CASRTGPGNSNTGELFF.

The chain employs TRBV27 and TRBJ2-7; TRBD2 matches 9 bases. With 2 bases clipped from V and 6 bases from J, the junction kept 11 bases outside the gene matches. This CDR3 is built from 16 residues. CDR1 is MNHEY, CDR2 SMNVEV, per germline (reference sequence). CDR3 nucleotides: TGTGCCAGCAGTTTACGGGGCCTAGCGGGACTCGTCGAGCAGTACTTC. Its translation is CASSLRGLAGLVEQYF.

The J gene is TRBJ2-7, the V gene TRBV10-2; TRBD2 matches 8 bases. CDR3 length equals 14 residues. The trim removed 6 bases at V and 2 bases at J, leaving 6 bases unmatched. The germline gives CDR1 WSHSY, CDR2 SAAADI. CDR3 amino acids: CASRGTSYTYEQYF. In DNA form, the CDR3 reads TGCGCCAGCAGAGGGACTAGTTATACCTACGAGCAGTACTTC.

The V gene is TRBV25-1, the J gene TRBJ2-7, with 8 nucleotides matching TRBD1. Germline CDR1 reads MGHDK; CDR2 reads SYGVNS. This CDR3 region has 15 residues. Trimming cost V 0 bases and J 3 bases; bases outside gene matches: 4. This CDR3 reads CASSEYRGHFYEQYF. CDR3 bases: TGTGCCAGCAGTGAATACAGGGGGCATTTCTACGAGCAGTACTTC.

This chain uses TRBV19 with TRBJ2-5, with 7 positions matching TRBD2. The V gene's germline CDR1 is LNHDA and CDR2 SQIVND (reference sequence). Losses at the gene ends were 5 bases for V and 5 bases for J; bases not matched to a gene: 5. The CDR3 is made up of 13 amino acids. This CDR3 is CASSAWGGETQYF. CDR3 in DNA: TGTGCCAGTAGTGCATGGGGGGGTGAGACCCAGTACTTC.

The genes are TRBV5-6 and TRBJ2-1; D is unresolved. This CDR3 has 14 amino acids. V gave up 6 bases and J gave up 3 bases, with 13 bases separating them. Germline V gene data show CDR1 as SGHDT and CDR2 as YYEEEE. CDR3 sequence (DNA): TGTGCCAGCATCTCCGGACGGAGCTACAATGAGCAGTTCTTC. It yields the protein CASISGRSYNEQFF.

V is TRBV28 and J is TRBJ2-7; tentatively, D is TRBD2 (5 bases). The V end lost 4 bases, the J end lost 5 bases, and 21 bases lay between the germline ends. This CDR3 spans 16 amino acids. CDR1 is MDHEN, CDR2 SYDVKM, per germline. As DNA, the CDR3 is TGTGCCAGCAGTTCCCCCCGGAACCCCAAGGGAGACGAGCAGTACTTC. The encoded protein is CASSSPRNPKGDEQYF.

Points on this clone: Additional DNA sequences in this sample encode the identical CDR3. J is TRBJ1-5 and V is TRBV6-5; D is ambiguous. Germline CDR1 reads MNHEY; CDR2 reads SVGAGI. This CDR3 has 15 amino acids. V was pared by 2 bases and J by 1 base, with 9 bases between. In DNA, the CDR3 is TGTGCCAGCAGTTACGGGGATCCGAGCAATCAGCCCCAGCATTTT. This sequence encodes CASSYGDPSNQPQHF.

The DNA of the CDR3 is TGTGCCAGCAGGCTTGCTGACCCGCGGAACTCCTACGAGCAGTACTTC. Protein product: CASRLADPRNSYEQYF. V gene TRBV6-6 combines with J gene TRBJ2-7; D is undetermined. V was clipped by 6 bases and J by 0 bases, with 18 bases between them. Germline CDR1 reads MNHNY; CDR2 reads SVGAGI (reference sequence). The CDR3 is made up of 16 amino acids.

The genes are TRBV2 and TRBJ2-7; 7 bases line up with TRBD1. Looked up from germline, CDR1 is SNHLY and CDR2 is FYNNEI. There are 13 residues in the CDR3. The trim removed 2 bases at V and 6 bases at J, leaving 4 bases unmatched. CDR3 region: CASSETTGTEQYF. The CDR3 DNA is TGTGCCAGCAGTGAAACGACAGGGACCGAGCAGTACTTC.

The rearrangement uses TRBV6-1 and TRBJ1-3; maybe TRBD1 (5 bases). The CDR3 spans 13 residues. Germline V gene sequence: CDR1 MNHNS, CDR2 SASEGT. V was clipped by 3 bases and J by 8 bases, with 11 bases between them. The CDR3 nucleotides are TGTGCCAGCAGTGAGGGGAGGGGCCACACCATATATTTT. Protein sequence: CASSEGRGHTIYF.

The J gene is TRBJ2-1, the V gene TRBV2, with 10 positions matching TRBD1. The V gene's germline CDR1 is SNHLY and CDR2 FYNNEI. J gave up 3 bases and V 3 bases, and 5 bases lay outside the gene matches. The CDR3 has 16 residues. DNA of the CDR3: TGTGCCAGCAGTGAGGGGGACAGGGGCTTCTACAATGAGCAGTTCTTC. Translating gives CASSEGDRGFYNEQFF.

The chain combines TRBV30 with TRBJ2-7; TRBD2 might be the D (5 bases). V was trimmed by 0 bases and J by 3 bases, leaving 9 bases between them. CDR1 and CDR2 from the germline V gene are GTSNPN and SVGIG (reference sequence). The CDR3 spans 13 residues. The CDR3 reads CAWSVGRGYEQYF. In DNA form, the CDR3 reads TGTGCCTGGAGTGTGGGTCGGGGCTACGAGCAGTACTTC.

V is TRBV11-2 and J is TRBJ2-3, with 10 bases identical to TRBD2. Germline V lookup: CDR1 SGHAT, CDR2 FQNNGV. The CDR3 runs to 15 residues. After removal of 1 base from V and 9 bases from J, the junction contained 7 bases not matched to a gene. CDR3 residues: CASSLVLAGVATQYF. The CDR3 nucleotides are TGTGCCAGCAGCTTAGTGCTAGCGGGAGTAGCCACGCAGTATTTT.

This sequence joins TRBV29-1 and TRBJ2-3; D perhaps matches TRBD1 (6 bases). This CDR3 spans 10 amino acids. From germline, CDR1 is SQVTM and CDR2 ANQGSEA. The V gene lost 8 bases and the J gene lost 5 bases, with 8 bases spanning the gap. The CDR3 nucleotides are TGCAGCTTCAGGGGAGATACGCAGTATTTT. Translated, it gives CSFRGDTQYF.

This chain uses TRBV4-1 with TRBJ2-5; 8 bases match TRBD2. The assigned J gene may be wrong: the sequence end matches TRBJ2-7 better. The CDR3 is 15 residues long. The germline CDR1 and CDR2 sequences are MGHRA and YSYEKL. For the CDR3, the DNA is TGCGCCAGCAGCCAAGGTCCGGGGGGGTATTACGAGCAGTACTTC. This sequence encodes CASSQGPGGYYEQYF.

Remarks on this clone: One end of the junction varies from germline; a read error may be responsible. The rearrangement uses TRBV5-6 and TRBJ2-5; a possible D gene is TRBD2 (5 bases). This CDR3 comprises 13 residues. The V gene's germline CDR1 is SGHDT and CDR2 YYEEEE. CDR3 sequence reads: CASSRPEWETRYF. The DNA of the CDR3 is TGTGCCAGCAGCCGTCCCGAGTGGGAGACCCGGTACTTC.

The chain carries TRBV15 and TRBJ1-2; TRBD1 matches 10 bases. This CDR3 region has 16 residues. The J segment lost 6 bases and the V segment lost 5 bases, leaving 12 bases of the junction unmatched. Germline loops: CDR1 LNHNV, CDR2 YYDKDF (reference sequence). CDR3 sequence reads: CATSGMNDRGRNGYTF. In nucleotides, the CDR3 is TGTGCCACCAGCGGCATGAATGACAGGGGGCGAAATGGCTACACCTTC.

This clone has only one observation. The chain joins TRBV30 to TRBJ2-7; D is possibly TRBD2 (5 bases). The CDR3 covers 13 residues. Between the trimmed V and J ends, which lost 0 bases and 0 bases, there was a span of 6 bases. Germline V gene data show CDR1 as GTSNPN and CDR2 as SVGIG (reference sequence). The CDR3 sequence: CAWSVEGSYEQYF. The CDR3, as DNA: TGTGCCTGGAGTGTAGAGGGCTCCTACGAGCAGTACTTC. Full variable domain (rest looked up from reference TRBV30 and TRBJ2-7): SQTIHQWPATLVQPVGSPLSLECTVEGTSNPNLYWYRQAAGRGLQLLFYSVGIGQISSEVPQNLSASRPQDRQFILSSKKLLLSDSGFYLCAWSVEGSYEQYFGPGTRLTVT.

The chain's CDR3 is CASRTSFTGFGELFF. The CDR3 region has the DNA TGTGCCAGCAGGACTTCCTTTACAGGGTTCGGGGAGCTGTTTTTT. The chain combines TRBV6-1 with TRBJ2-2; possibly TRBD1 for D (6 bases). Looked up from germline, CDR1 is MNHNS and CDR2 is SASEGT. CDR3 length equals 15 residues. Trimming shortened V by 6 bases and J by 7 bases, and 18 bases separated the two germline ends.

The rearrangement uses TRBV27 and TRBJ2-7, with unresolved D. V gave up 6 bases and J gave up 1 base, with 13 bases separating them. The CDR3 length is 14 residues. The germline V gene has CDR1 MNHEY and CDR2 SMNVEV (reference sequence). The CDR3 protein is CASRLTGFSYEQYF. The CDR3 DNA is TGTGCCAGCAGACTCACCGGCTTTTCCTACGAGCAGTACTTC.

The chain couples TRBV9 to TRBJ2-7, with TRBD1 as a possible D gene (5 bases). Germline V gene data show CDR1 as SGDLS and CDR2 as YYNGEE. The V and J ends lost 3 bases and 7 bases respectively, with 20 bases between them. The length of the CDR3 is 15 residues. The CDR3 loop reads CASSAATDPTREQYF. The CDR3 region has the DNA TGTGCCAGCAGCGCAGCGACAGACCCGACGAGGGAGCAGTACTTC.